The present entry profiles one T cell receptor beta chain with its context. The entry originates in a study of blood T cell repertoires in COVID-19. The CDR3 length is 15 residues. The trim removed 5 bases at V and 6 bases at J, leaving 9 bases unmatched. The germline gives CDR1 SGHNT, CDR2 YENEEA. Clones were sequenced by immunoSEQ multiplex PCR, and TCRdb holds only the in-frame ones, with some missing. There are approximately 190,000 clones in the sample; about 88% occur only once, and approximately 2.3% lies in the top ten. This chain joins TRBV11-3 and TRBJ2-1; TRBD1 matches at 8 bases. The source material was peripheral blood. The sequence was obtained from a man aged 65-85 years with active or convalescent COVID-19. CDR3 residues: CASSQGQANLNEQFF. CDR3 DNA sequence: TGTGCCAGCAGCCAGGGACAGGCCAACCTCAATGAGCAGTTCTTC. Combining the CDR3 with reference TRBV11-3 and TRBJ2-1 gives the whole variable domain EAGVVQSPRYKIIEKKQPVAFWCNPISGHNTLYWYLQNLGQGPELLIRYENEEAVDDSQLPKDRFSAERLKGVDSTLKIQPAELGDSAVYLCASSQGQANLNEQFFGPGTRLTVL.